This T cell receptor (beta chain) derives from a study of human T cells and chemical hapten exposure. TCRdb fed the RACE reads into MiXCR, producing one record per CDR3 protein. The repertoire has roughly 100,000 distinct CDR3 sequences, around 10% of them found once; the top ten carry approximately 3.8%. Time point meaning: pre-sensitization, week 0. The sample's treatment: therapeutic diphenylcyclopropenone sensitization with weekly scalp DPC. CDR1 MNHEY and CDR2 SVGAGI come from the germline V gene. J was trimmed by 6 bases and V by 4 bases; bases with no gene match: 14. There are 16 residues in the CDR3.

Specimen: whole blood, collected in connection with sensitization to the hapten diphenylcyclopropenone (DPC). The clonotype was recovered from a woman between 40 and 55 years old with alopecia areata. Some clones in this sample may be carry-over from other donors' samples. J is TRBJ1-2 and V is TRBV6-5; TRBD1 agrees at 7 bases. CDR3 bases: TGTGCCAGCAGTTCCCAGACAGGGTTTTTTCAGGATGGCTACACCTTC. This encodes CASSSQTGFFQDGYTF.